The T cell receptor (beta chain) under discussion was sequenced for a study of blood T cells in healthy people across ages. General study findings and limits: There were more naive CD4+ cells and higher diversity in long-lived donors than in aged donors.

A second PCR of roughly 6 to 12 cycles used a sample-barcoded 5' primer and a J-beta primer mix. TCRdb reprocessed the 5' RACE reads with MiXCR, giving one entry per CDR3 protein. The sample shows roughly 570,000 distinct CDR3 sequences, about 25% of them seen only once. Losses at the gene ends were 7 bases for V and 9 bases for J; bases not matched to a gene: 10. CDR3 size: 14 residues. Per germline, CDR1 SNHLY and CDR2 FYNNEI. With respect to this clonotype: The antigen is undetermined.

Sample: blood. The V gene is TRBV2, the J gene TRBJ2-1; 9 bases map to TRBD2. This TCR came from a woman aged 70 to 79 in good health. The CDR3 DNA follows: TGTGCCAGCACCGAACAGCGGGGGGATGGTGAGCAGTTCTTC. This translates into CASTEQRGDGEQFF.